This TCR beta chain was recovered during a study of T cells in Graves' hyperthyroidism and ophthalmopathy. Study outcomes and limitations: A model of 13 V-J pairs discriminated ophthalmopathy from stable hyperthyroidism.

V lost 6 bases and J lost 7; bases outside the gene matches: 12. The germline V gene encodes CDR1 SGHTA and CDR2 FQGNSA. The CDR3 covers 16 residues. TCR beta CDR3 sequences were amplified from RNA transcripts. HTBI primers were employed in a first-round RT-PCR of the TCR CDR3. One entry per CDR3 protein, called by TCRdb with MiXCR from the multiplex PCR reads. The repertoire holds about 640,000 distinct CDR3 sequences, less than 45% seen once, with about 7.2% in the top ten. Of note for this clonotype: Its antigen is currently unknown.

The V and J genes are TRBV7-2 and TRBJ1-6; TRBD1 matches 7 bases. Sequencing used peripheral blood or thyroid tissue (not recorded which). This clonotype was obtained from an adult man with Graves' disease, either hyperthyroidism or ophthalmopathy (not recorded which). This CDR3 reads CASRDRGQVLNSPLHF. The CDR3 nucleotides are TGTGCCAGCAGGGATCGCGGACAGGTTCTGAATTCACCCCTCCACTTT.